Below, one T cell receptor (beta chain) is given with its context. V lost 1 base, J lost 0 bases, and 4 bases stayed unmatched. The germline gives CDR1 SGHAT, CDR2 FQNNGV. This CDR3 region has 17 residues. The data are from a study of blood T cell repertoires in COVID-19. Overall study context: Samples representing acute and convalescent COVID-19 were sourced from the United States, Italy and Spain.

Using immunoSEQ multiplex PCR, the repertoire was profiled, and TCRdb retains in-frame clones only, with some absent. Here the sample spans tens of thousands of clones, roughly 86% being singletons. The sequenced sample consisted of peripheral blood. The chain is built from TRBV11-2 and TRBJ2-3; 10 nucleotides match TRBD2. The TCR originated in a human donor in a cohort sampled during active COVID-19. The CDR3: CASSLGLAGASTDTQYF. CDR3 DNA sequence: TGTGCCAGCAGCTTAGGCCTAGCGGGGGCTAGCACAGATACGCAGTATTTT.